The source of this T cell receptor beta chain is a study of cytomegalovirus exposure and HLA in healthy donors. Clones were read by immunoSEQ multiplex PCR, and TCRdb kept only the in-frame ones, dropping some. Of under 250,000 clones detected, 80% to 90% appear once; the ten largest clones hold 1.5% to 2.5%. The CDR3 consists of 13 residues. Germline V gene data show CDR1 as SGDLS and CDR2 as YYNGEE. The V and J ends lost 2 bases and 8 bases respectively, with 11 bases between them. Turning to this clone: Its specificity is unknown.

Overall study findings and caveats: Accounts indicate the classifier identified cytomegalovirus status with strong specificity and sensitivity. The authors confirmed in vitro that a few CMV-associated chains were specific for CMV antigens.

V is TRBV9 and J is TRBJ2-1, with D tentatively TRBD1 (6 bases). Sequencing was done on a sample of PBMCs. The sequence was collected from a woman aged 18-29 years in good health and CMV-seropositive. CDR3 amino acids: CASSVRGGYEQFF. CDR3 nucleotides: TGTGCCAGCAGCGTGCGTGGGGGCTATGAGCAGTTCTTC.